The TCR beta chain described here comes from a study of breast tumors, draining lymph nodes, adjacent tissues. Study-level points and caveats: Tumor TCR diversity was below lymph nodes but above nontumor tissue. The data were judged consistent with most tumor T cells coming from lymph node and expanding in tumor. The lymph node origin of tumor T cells was framed as consistent with a hypothesis, not demonstrated.

MiXCR was run by TCRdb on the multiplex PCR reads, yielding one entry per CDR3 protein. The sample lists tens of thousands of distinct CDR3 sequences, 35% to 50% occurring once. A word on this clonotype: Its antigen remains unknown. One junction end does not reproduce the germline sequence, and a read error may be involved.

The material sequenced was breast tumor tissue. The clonotype was recovered from a female donor with breast cancer. Some clones in this sample may be carry-over from other donors' samples.

The CDR3 protein is CASSIDRVQPQRF. DNA of the CDR3: TGTGCCAGCAGTATTGACAGGGTTCAGCCCCAGCGTTTT. The J gene is TRBJ1-5, the V gene TRBV12-3 or TRBV12-4; 7 nucleotides match TRBD1. This CDR3 has 13 residues.